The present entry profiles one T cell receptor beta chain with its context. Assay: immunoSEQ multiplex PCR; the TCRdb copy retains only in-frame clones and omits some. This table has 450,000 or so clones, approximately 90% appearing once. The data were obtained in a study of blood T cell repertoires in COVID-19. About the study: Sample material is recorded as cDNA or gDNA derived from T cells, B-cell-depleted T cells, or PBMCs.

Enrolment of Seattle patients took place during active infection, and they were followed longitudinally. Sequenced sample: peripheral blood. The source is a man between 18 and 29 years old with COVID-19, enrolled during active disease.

CDR3 in amino acids: CASSPVGLAGGGGELFF. For the CDR3, the DNA is TGTGCCAGCAGCCCCGTGGGGCTAGCGGGGGGTGGCGGGGAGCTGTTTTTT. The chain is built from TRBV27 and TRBJ2-2; 11 bases agree with TRBD2. The V and J ends lost 6 bases and 7 bases, in that order; junction bases with no gene match: 13. Germline lookup yields CDR1 MNHEY and CDR2 SMNVEV (reference sequence). The CDR3 has 17 amino acids.